This is a list of T cell receptor beta chains from one sample in a study of blood T cell repertoires in COVID-19. Produced via immunoSEQ multiplex PCR; TCRdb's table is partial and in-frame only. The repertoire holds around 280,000 clones, roughly 86% seen once, with about 1.9% in the top ten. Specimen: peripheral blood. These receptors were collected from a woman aged 25 to 45 who had recovered from COVID-19. Both conserved end residues are part of each CDR3. D genes are given only for firm matches. Part of the rows lack a size; the others show once, few, many or a class for expanded clones.

J,V,size,D,CDR3,DNA
TRBJ2-5,TRBV19,.,TRBD2,CASSIGSGEETQYF,TGTGCCAGTAGTATTGGTAGCGGGGAAGAGACCCAGTACTTC
TRBJ2-7,TRBV5-1,once,.,CASSLWTAYEQYF,TGCGCCAGCAGCCTATGGACAGCCTACGAGCAGTACTTC
TRBJ2-1,TRBV5-1,.,.,CASSFPQTQGGRDGEQFF,TGCGCCAGCAGCTTCCCCCAAACCCAGGGGGGAAGGGACGGTGAGCAGTTCTTC
TRBJ2-2,TRBV10-3,.,.,CAINQDRAGELFF,TGTGCCATCAATCAGGACAGAGCCGGGGAGCTGTTTTTT
TRBJ1-2,TRBV5-1,.,.,CASSLGGMLGGGYTF,TGCGCCAGCAGCTTGGGGGGCATGCTAGGTGGTGGCTACACCTTC
TRBJ2-5,TRBV3-1/TRBV3-2,.,.,CASSHIMPGSRQETQYF,TGTGCCAGCAGCCATATCATGCCGGGGAGTCGTCAAGAGACCCAGTACTTC
TRBJ1-2,TRBV6-5,.,.,CASATANYGYTF,TGTGCCAGCGCCACAGCTAACTATGGCTACACCTTC
TRBJ2-7,TRBV4-1,few,TRBD2,CASSQVGASGYEQYF,TGCGCCAGCAGCCAAGTTGGTGCTAGCGGGTACGAGCAGTACTTC
TRBJ1-4,TRBV3-1/TRBV3-2,.,.,CASSQDIKGRNEKLFF,TGTGCCAGCAGCCAAGATATTAAGGGGCGAAATGAAAAACTGTTTTTT
TRBJ1-1,TRBV7-9,.,.,CASSSLTGMNTEAFF,TGTGCCAGCAGCTCCCTTACAGGTATGAACACTGAAGCTTTCTTT
TRBJ2-1,TRBV4-3,few,TRBD2,CASSPLAGVDYNEQFF,TGCGCCAGCAGCCCTCTAGCGGGAGTGGACTACAATGAGCAGTTCTTC
TRBJ2-3,TRBV24-1,.,TRBD1,CATSDLGQGRDTQYF,TGTGCCACCAGTGATTTGGGACAGGGGAGAGATACGCAGTATTTT
TRBJ1-1,TRBV6-5,.,TRBD1,CASSLDRPLPEAFF,TGTGCCAGCAGCCTGGACAGGCCCCTCCCTGAAGCTTTCTTT
TRBJ1-6,TRBV5-1,.,.,CASRTTGDNSPLHF,TGCGCCAGCCGGACGACAGGAGATAATTCACCCCTCCACTTT
TRBJ1-6,TRBV9,.,.,CASSVGGFDDNSPLHF,TGTGCCAGCAGCGTAGGGGGCTTTGACGATAATTCACCCCTCCACTTT
TRBJ2-2,TRBV6-5,.,TRBD1,CASGRPGQGSGELFF,TGTGCCAGCGGAAGACCGGGACAGGGTTCCGGGGAGCTGTTTTTT
TRBJ1-1,TRBV12-3/TRBV12-4,.,.,CASSWSSTEAFF,TGTGCCAGCAGTTGGAGTAGCACTGAAGCTTTCTTT
TRBJ2-5,TRBV18,.,.,CASSGQAMPQETQYF,TGTGCCAGCTCGGGGCAGGCTATGCCCCAAGAGACCCAGTACTTC
TRBJ2-3,TRBV15,.,.,CATRLEAHTDTQYF,TGTGCCACCAGGCTGGAGGCCCACACAGATACGCAGTATTTT
TRBJ2-7,TRBV11-2,.,.,CASSLDFATSGEQYF,TGTGCCAGCAGCTTAGATTTTGCTACCTCCGGGGAGCAGTACTTC
TRBJ2-3,TRBV27,.,.,CASSHTSAPGADTQYF,TGTGCCAGCAGCCATACTAGCGCCCCAGGGGCAGATACGCAGTATTTT
TRBJ2-7,TRBV14,.,TRBD1,CASSQVDRGHEQYF,TGTGCCAGCAGCCAAGTCGACAGGGGGCACGAGCAGTACTTC
TRBJ2-3,TRBV11-2,.,.,CASSLVGPIADTQYF,TGTGCCAGCAGCTTAGTGGGCCCCATCGCAGATACGCAGTATTTT
TRBJ2-5,TRBV28,.,TRBD1,CASSFSWDRAQETQYF,TGTGCCAGCAGTTTCTCTTGGGACAGGGCCCAAGAGACCCAGTACTTC
TRBJ2-1,TRBV19,.,TRBD2,CARCEGAQSSGSYNEQFF,TGTGCCAGGTGCGAGGGGGCCCAATCTAGCGGGAGCTACAATGAGCAGTTCTTC
TRBJ1-3,TRBV29-1,.,.,CSVGVSNSGNTIYF,TGCAGCGTTGGTGTGAGCAACTCTGGAAACACCATATATTTT
TRBJ1-2,TRBV30,.,.,CAWSFSEANYGYTF,TGTGCCTGGAGCTTTAGTGAAGCTAACTATGGCTACACCTTC
TRBJ2-1,TRBV19,.,TRBD2,CASTQMGTSNEQFF,TGTGCCAGTACCCAAATGGGGACTAGCAATGAGCAGTTCTTC
TRBJ2-1,TRBV9,.,TRBD2,CASNFAGTMVSEQFF,TGTGCCAGCAACTTCGCCGGGACTATGGTGTCTGAGCAGTTCTTC
TRBJ2-7,TRBV5-1,.,TRBD1,CASSVDRAYEQYF,TGCGCCAGCAGCGTTGACAGGGCTTACGAGCAGTACTTC
TRBJ1-6,TRBV14,.,.,CASSQGTDNSPLHF,TGTGCCAGCAGCCAAGGGACTGATAATTCACCCCTCCACTTT
TRBJ2-3,TRBV7-2,.,.,CASSLGLRSPSTDTQYF,TGTGCCAGCAGCTTAGGTCTTCGGTCGCCCAGCACAGATACGCAGTATTTT
TRBJ2-3,TRBV27,once,.,CASSLGRGSTDTQYF,TGTGCCAGCAGTCTGGGCAGGGGTAGCACAGATACGCAGTATTTT
TRBJ2-5,TRBV9,.,TRBD1,CASSVGTGEVTQYF,TGTGCCAGCAGCGTAGGGACAGGAGAGGTGACCCAGTACTTC
TRBJ2-1,TRBV28,.,TRBD2,CATNKRGLPLLAGVYNEQFF,TGTGCCACTAACAAACGGGGGTTACCCCTACTAGCGGGAGTCTACAATGAGCAGTTCTTC
TRBJ1-6,TRBV9,.,.,CASSVGELTTLHF,TGTGCCAGCAGCGTAGGCGAGCTAACCACCCTCCACTTT
TRBJ2-1,TRBV5-1,.,.,CASSLAGAPNEQFF,TGCGCCAGCAGCTTGGCTGGAGCTCCCAATGAGCAGTTCTTC
TRBJ1-3,TRBV2,.,.,CASSEERGFSGNTIYF,TGTGCCAGCAGTGAAGAGCGGGGTTTCTCTGGAAACACCATATATTTT
TRBJ1-2,TRBV5-4,.,.,CASSLGGVAYGYTF,TGTGCCAGCAGCTTGGGGGGGGTAGCCTATGGCTACACCTTC
TRBJ2-7,TRBV6-2/TRBV6-3,.,.,CASSPGLTYEQYF,TGTGCCAGCAGTCCCGGTCTTACCTACGAGCAGTACTTC
TRBJ1-4,TRBV7-2,.,.,CASSLVGGSGEKLFF,TGTGCCAGCAGCTTAGTGGGGGGAAGTGGCGAAAAACTGTTTTTT
TRBJ2-3,TRBV5-1,.,TRBD2,CASSIGLAGGVRSTDTQYF,TGCGCCAGCAGCATTGGACTAGCGGGAGGAGTGCGTAGCACAGATACGCAGTATTTT
TRBJ1-6,TRBV2,.,.,CASSDGRGLSPLHF,TGTGCCAGCAGTGACGGAAGAGGGCTTTCACCCCTCCACTTT
TRBJ2-1,TRBV13,.,TRBD2,CASSLVLAGGPTSDEQFF,TGTGCCAGCAGCTTAGTACTAGCGGGAGGGCCTACAAGCGATGAGCAGTTCTTC
TRBJ2-1,TRBV10-1,.,TRBD2,CATGAGGSQGQFF,TGCGCCACCGGAGCGGGGGGAAGTCAAGGGCAGTTCTTC
TRBJ2-7,TRBV3-1/TRBV3-2,.,.,CASSQGGTFDEQYF,TGTGCCAGCAGCCAAGGCGGGACTTTTGACGAGCAGTACTTC
TRBJ2-1,TRBV5-1,.,TRBD1,CASSIGWDRVGGNEQFF,TGCGCCAGCAGCATCGGCTGGGACAGGGTAGGCGGCAATGAGCAGTTCTTC
TRBJ2-5,TRBV11-2,.,TRBD1,CASSSIRDRGRETQYF,TGTGCCAGCAGCTCGATACGGGACAGGGGGCGAGAGACCCAGTACTTC
TRBJ2-1,TRBV6-5,once,.,CASSYRDNEQFF,TGTGCCAGCAGTTACCGGGACAATGAGCAGTTCTTC
TRBJ2-2,TRBV5-1,.,.,CASSLEGLRMTGELFF,TGCGCCAGCAGCTTGGAGGGGTTAAGAATGACCGGGGAGCTGTTTTTT
TRBJ1-3,TRBV6-2/TRBV6-3,.,.,CASSPLGNTIYF,TGTGCCAGCAGTCCCCTTGGAAACACCATATATTTT
TRBJ2-2,TRBV19,.,.,CASRGGYGTGELFF,TGTGCCAGTAGGGGAGGATACGGCACCGGGGAGCTGTTTTTT
TRBJ2-7,TRBV7-2,once,.,CASRETTSWGDEQYF,TGTGCCAGCAGAGAGACCACCTCGTGGGGAGACGAGCAGTACTTC
TRBJ2-5,TRBV5-4,.,TRBD2,CASSSRQAGGETQYF,TGTGCCAGCAGCTCCCGGCAAGCGGGAGGGGAGACCCAGTACTTC
TRBJ2-2,TRBV7-9,.,TRBD2,CASSFLAGGPTGELFF,TGTGCCAGCAGCTTCCTAGCGGGGGGCCCCACCGGGGAGCTGTTTTTT